This T cell receptor (beta chain) was observed in a study of T cells in Graves' hyperthyroidism and ophthalmopathy. It was RNA transcripts that yielded the amplified TCR beta CDR3 regions. The HTBI primer set drove a first-round RT-PCR of the TCR CDR3. TCRdb re-derived calls from the multiplex PCR reads in MiXCR, one entry per CDR3 protein. The sample shows around 660,000 distinct CDR3 sequences, approximately 42% of them seen only once. V dropped 1 base and J dropped 6 bases, with 16 bases sitting between them. Germline-derived CDR1 and CDR2 are DFQATT and SNEGSKA (reference sequence). The CDR3 runs 15 residues. Exclusion of a patient resulted from uncontrolled infection, other autoimmune disease, pregnancy or lactation. Together with thyroid ultrasound, orbital computed tomography, serum thyroxine and TRAb, clinical symptoms were used for diagnoses. For this clonotype: The target antigen is unknown.

Notes on the study in general: Most expanded thyroid clonotypes above 0.001 also appeared in blood. Ophthalmopathy got predicted by the model a median around six months before its onset.

The source material was peripheral blood or thyroid tissue (not recorded which). This TCR was sampled from an adult man with Graves' disease, either hyperthyroidism or ophthalmopathy (not recorded which). This rearrangement joins TRBV20-1 to TRBJ1-5, with D tentatively TRBD1 (6 bases). CDR3 nucleotide sequence: TGCAGTGCTAGAGTCGACGACAGGACGGGTCAGCCCCAGCATTTT. It is translated as CSARVDDRTGQPQHF.